These 26 T cell receptor beta chains originate from one sample sequenced in a study of regulatory T cells in long-lasting Graves disease. CDR3 regions were amplified by Arm-PCR using iRepertoire HTBI primers to build TCR beta libraries. TCRdb re-called the multiplex PCR reads with MiXCR, one entry per CDR3 protein. This sample has about 430,000 distinct CDR3 sequences, with about 15% found just once. Time point reported: newly diagnosed GD, antithyroid drugs for less than 3 months. Generation of the TCR library employed RNA extracted from PBMCs. The data were also submitted as part of a second study, on T cells in Graves' hyperthyroidism and ophthalmopathy.

The sequenced sample was peripheral blood mononuclear cells (PBMCs), obtained at new diagnosis, from a patient treated with antithyroid drugs. The receptor source for this set is a woman between 40 and 55 years old with Graves disease.

This clonotype occurred many times. CDR3 loop: CASSGGRLYNEQFF. As DNA, the CDR3 is TGTGCCAGCAGCGGCGGGAGGCTCTACAATGAGCAGTTCTTC. The V call is TRBV11-3, the J call TRBJ2-1; 8 bases map to TRBD2. The CDR3 contains 14 residues. Per germline, CDR1 SGHNT and CDR2 YENEEA. J gave up 3 bases and V 5 bases, and 3 bases lay outside the gene matches.

This clonotype came up many times. The V call is TRBV6-1, the J call TRBJ2-3, with 7 bases fitting TRBD1. Trimming took 7 bases from V and 3 from J; bases not matched to a gene: 7. The CDR3 sequence is 14 residues long. In germline, CDR1 is MNHNS, CDR2 SASEGT. The CDR3: CASTYRGRTDTQYF. CDR3 nucleotides: TGTGCCAGCACCTACAGGGGTAGAACAGATACGCAGTATTTT.

This clonotype was counted a few times. The rearrangement links TRBV19 to TRBJ2-7; D not resolved. V dropped 7 bases and J dropped 3 bases, with 13 bases sitting between them. CDR3 length equals 13 residues. Germline CDR1 is LNHDA and CDR2 is SQIVND (reference sequence). As DNA, the CDR3 is TGTGCCAGTAAGAGTCAGGACCACTACGAGCAGTACTTC. It translates to CASKSQDHYEQYF.

In this sample, this clonotype turned up a few times. This rearrangement joins TRBV11-2 to TRBJ2-1; 10 nucleotides match TRBD1. Germline lookup yields CDR1 SGHAT and CDR2 FQNNGV. Losses at the gene ends were 1 base for V and 8 bases for J; bases not matched to a gene: 11. The CDR3 runs to 17 residues. CDR3 sequence reads: CASSLVVRGQGWDEQFF. The CDR3 region has the DNA TGTGCCAGCAGCTTAGTAGTACGGGGACAGGGGTGGGATGAGCAGTTCTTC.

This clonotype was observed many times. CDR3 sequence: CASSLTPADTDTQYF. CDR3 DNA: TGTGCCAGCAGTTTAACCCCAGCAGACACAGATACGCAGTATTTT. The rearrangement links TRBV28 to TRBJ2-3, with D uncertain. Germline V gene sequence: CDR1 MDHEN, CDR2 SYDVKM. This CDR3 spans 15 amino acids. Trimming shortened V by 2 bases and J by 2 bases, and 11 bases separated the two germline ends.

This clonotype has ten or more counts. The V call is TRBV5-6, the J call TRBJ1-2; D ambiguous. The V end lost 5 bases, the J end lost 3 bases, and 8 bases lay between the germline ends. In germline, CDR1 is SGHDT, CDR2 YYEEEE. The CDR3 is 12 residues long. CDR3 sequence reads: CASSQDYYGYTF. The CDR3 DNA reads TGTGCCAGCAGTCAGGACTACTATGGCTACACCTTC.

The chain employs TRBV5-1 and TRBJ2-5; 7 bases fit TRBD1. The trim removed 5 bases at V and 2 bases at J, leaving 6 bases unmatched. Germline V CDR1 and CDR2: SGHRS, YFSETQ. This CDR3 region has 14 residues. CDR3 coding DNA: TGCGCCAGCAGTACAGGGGACAGACAAGAGACCCAGTACTTC. It encodes CASSTGDRQETQYF.

This clonotype was observed a few times. A clone one base away is much larger, so this may be a read error. This chain links TRBV5-6 with TRBJ2-3; 7 bases map to TRBD2. Germline-derived CDR1 and CDR2 are SGHDT and YYEEEE. The CDR3 length is 14 residues. The J segment lost 2 bases and the V segment lost 3 bases, leaving 3 bases of the junction unmatched. The DNA of the CDR3 is TGTGCCAGCAGCTCGGGACTAAACACAGATACGCAGTATTTT. Translated, it gives CASSSGLNTDTQYF.

The chain is built from TRBV19 and TRBJ1-3; a possible D gene is TRBD1 (6 bases). V was shortened by 7 bases and J by 4 bases, with 20 bases between the two germline ends. The CDR3 totals 16 residues. The germline V gene has CDR1 LNHDA and CDR2 SQIVND (reference sequence). The CDR3 sequence: CASTSRAGAVGNTIYF. Written as DNA, the CDR3 is TGTGCCAGTACCTCCCGCGCGGGGGCCGTCGGAAACACCATATATTTT. The variable domain in full, completed from reference TRBV19 and TRBJ1-3, reads DGGITQSPKYLFRKEGQNVTLSCEQNLNHDAMYWYRQDPGQGLRLIYYSQIVNDFQKGDIAEGYSVSREKKESFPLTVTSAQKNPTAFYLCASTSRAGAVGNTIYFGEGSWLTVV.

In its sample, this clonotype was seen many times. CDR3 nucleotide sequence: TGTGCCAGCAGTTACTCGTCCGCCAGCTCCTATAATTCACCCCTCCACTTT. Its translation is CASSYSSASSYNSPLHF. V usage is TRBV6-2 or TRBV6-3 and J usage is TRBJ1-6; D remains unclear. The ends were cut back, 0 bases at V and 0 bases at J, with 9 bases in the middle. Germline loops: CDR1 MNHEY, CDR2 SVGEGT. This CDR3 comprises 17 residues.

V and J are TRBV18 and TRBJ1-2; D possibly corresponds to TRBD1 (5 bases). Trimming pared 2 bases from V and 1 base from J, leaving 17 bases between. This CDR3 is 17 amino acids long. The germline gives CDR1 KGHSH, CDR2 LQKENI. CDR3 region: CASSPGTRKIRNYGYTF. For the CDR3, the DNA is TGTGCCAGCTCACCAGGGACGCGGAAGATTCGTAACTATGGCTACACCTTC.

The chain employs TRBV30 and TRBJ1-5; D ambiguous. The CDR3 length is 13 residues. V shed 3 bases and J shed 3 bases, with 9 bases lying between them. The germline V gene has CDR1 GTSNPN and CDR2 SVGIG (reference sequence). The CDR3 region has the DNA TGTGCCTGGAGCGTTCAGCCCAATCAGCCCCAGCATTTT. Residues: CAWSVQPNQPQHF.

The sample holds many counts of this clonotype. This chain uses TRBV20-1 with TRBJ1-6; 9 nucleotides align to TRBD1. CDR3 size: 13 residues. Trimming cost V 5 bases and J 9 bases; bases outside gene matches: 5. From germline, CDR1 is DFQATT and CDR2 SNEGSKA (reference sequence). CDR3: CSAWTGVGSPLHF. In nucleotides, the CDR3 is TGCAGTGCTTGGACAGGGGTCGGTTCACCCCTCCACTTT.

This clonotype was detected a few times. The genes are TRBV13 and TRBJ1-1; TRBD1 is a possible D gene (5 bases). Trimming cost V 5 bases and J 1 base, with 20 bases left between them. CDR3 size: 17 residues. CDR1 is PRHDT and CDR2 is FYEKMQ in the germline V gene (reference sequence). The CDR3: CASSTSSRQKTNTEAFF. Written as DNA, the CDR3 is TGTGCCAGCAGCACTAGCTCCAGACAGAAGACGAACACTGAAGCTTTCTTT.

This clonotype was detected a few times. V and J are TRBV5-5 and TRBJ1-4; D not certain. This CDR3 comprises 14 residues. V was trimmed by 0 bases and J by 10 bases, leaving 13 bases between them. The germline V gene has CDR1 SGHKS and CDR2 YYEKEE (reference sequence). The DNA of the CDR3 is TGTGCCAGCAGCTTGGAGGGTTCCTTTGGAAAACTGTTTTTT. Residues: CASSLEGSFGKLFF.

The table lists this clonotype with a few counts. The chain combines TRBV13 with TRBJ1-1; TRBD1 is a possible D gene (6 bases). Trimming stripped 0 bases from V and 0 bases from J, with 14 bases between. CDR3 length equals 17 residues. The germline V gene has CDR1 PRHDT and CDR2 FYEKMQ (reference sequence). The CDR3 nucleotides are TGTGCCAGCAGCTTAGGGCCAGAGGGGGGAATGAACACTGAAGCTTTCTTT. It yields the protein CASSLGPEGGMNTEAFF.

This clonotype has at least ten counts. V and J are TRBV14 and TRBJ2-7; tentative D call: TRBD1 (6 bases). This CDR3 comprises 16 residues. Trimming stripped 4 bases from V and 3 bases from J, with 19 bases between. Germline values: CDR1 SGHDN, CDR2 FVKESK. The CDR3 is CASSLDETGTYYEQYF. The CDR3 DNA sequence: TGTGCCAGCAGCCTGGACGAGACAGGTACTTACTACGAGCAGTACTTC.

This clonotype was seen at least ten times. The J gene is TRBJ2-5, the V gene TRBV5-4, with TRBD2 matching over 14 bases. This CDR3 comprises 15 residues. With 5 bases clipped from V and 2 bases from J, the junction kept 2 bases outside the gene matches. The V gene's germline CDR1 is SGHNT and CDR2 YYREEE (reference sequence). The CDR3 DNA is TGTGCCAGCAGTAGACTAGCGGGAGGGCAAGAGACCCAGTACTTC. Translating it yields CASSRLAGGQETQYF. Combining the CDR3 with reference TRBV5-4 and TRBJ2-5 gives the whole variable domain ETGVTQSPTHLIKTRGQQVTLRCSSQSGHNTVSWYQQALGQGPQFIFQYYREEENGRGNFPPRFSGLQFPNYSSELNVNALELDDSALYLCASSRLAGGQETQYFGPGTRLLVL.

This clonotype was recorded at least ten times. The chain joins TRBV2 to TRBJ1-1; TRBD1 matches at 7 bases. The CDR3 spans 15 residues. Germline V lookup: CDR1 SNHLY, CDR2 FYNNEI. J was trimmed by 2 bases and V by 2 bases; bases with no gene match: 5. CDR3 region: CASSEMNRGNTEAFF. The CDR3 DNA is TGTGCCAGCAGTGAAATGAACAGGGGAAACACTGAAGCTTTCTTT.

On this clonotype itself: Because the CDR3 is missing its conserved closing phenylalanine or tryptophan, this is likely a read error. The chain recombines TRBV27 with TRBJ2-7; 9 bases align to TRBD2. Germline trimming cut 4 bases from V and 2 bases from J; bases unmatched to any gene: 6. CDR1 MNHEY and CDR2 SMNVEV come from the germline V gene (reference sequence). There are 15 residues in the CDR3. CDR3 sequence: CASSSFAGGTYEQYL. CDR3 DNA sequence: TGTGCCAGCAGTTCCTTCGCGGGAGGGACCTACGAGCAGTACCTC.

This clonotype was picked up many times. The V and J genes are TRBV2 and TRBJ2-1; 11 positions match TRBD2. Per the germline V gene, CDR1 is SNHLY and CDR2 is FYNNEI. The CDR3 has 17 amino acids. V lost 2 bases and J lost 4; bases outside the gene matches: 7. CDR3 loop: CASSELLGTSGYNEQFF. CDR3 bases: TGTGCCAGCAGTGAATTATTGGGGACTAGCGGTTACAATGAGCAGTTCTTC.

This clonotype was recorded at least ten times. The gene calls are TRBV27 and TRBJ1-1, with a tentative D call TRBD1 (6 bases). In germline, CDR1 is MNHEY, CDR2 SMNVEV (reference sequence). Trimming cost V 6 bases and J 5 bases, with 22 bases left between them. CDR3 length: 16 residues. CDR3: CASSPHPGRGATEAFF. The DNA of the CDR3 is TGTGCCAGCAGCCCCCATCCCGGTCGGGGGGCGACTGAAGCTTTCTTT.

This clonotype was counted ten times or more. The chain couples TRBV27 to TRBJ2-1, with D uncertain. Germline CDR1 is MNHEY and CDR2 is SMNVEV (reference sequence). Trimming left V 4 bases short and J 8 bases short, with 9 bases between. The CDR3 has 12 amino acids. In DNA, the CDR3 is TGTGCCAGCAGTTCCCCTGTCTATGAGCAGTTCTTC. Amino acids: CASSSPVYEQFF.

The chain links TRBV5-6 to TRBJ2-2; D unresolved. Trimming left V 0 bases short and J 2 bases short, with 8 bases between. Germline CDR1 is SGHDT and CDR2 is YYEEEE. There are 15 residues in the CDR3. The CDR3 region has the DNA TGTGCCAGCAGCTTGGGGGTCTTTAACACCGGGGAGCTGTTTTTT. Amino acid sequence: CASSLGVFNTGELFF.

This clonotype was seen a handful of times. The J gene is TRBJ1-6, the V gene TRBV7-2; possibly TRBD1 for D (6 bases). Germline V CDR1 and CDR2: SGHTA, FQGNSA. There are 19 residues in the CDR3. V dropped 1 base and J dropped 0 bases, with 16 bases sitting between them. CDR3 protein: CASSLEGGPLDSYNSPLHF. CDR3 sequence (DNA): TGTGCCAGCAGCTTAGAGGGGGGTCCCTTAGACTCCTATAATTCACCCCTCCACTTT.

The chain has TRBV27 and TRBJ1-2; unclear D gene. In germline, CDR1 is MNHEY, CDR2 SMNVEV (reference sequence). The CDR3 spans 13 residues. Trimming removed 5 bases from V and 0 bases from J, with 7 bases in between. For the CDR3, the DNA is TGTGCCAGCAGTATTGGAGCTAACTATGGCTACACCTTC. It encodes CASSIGANYGYTF.